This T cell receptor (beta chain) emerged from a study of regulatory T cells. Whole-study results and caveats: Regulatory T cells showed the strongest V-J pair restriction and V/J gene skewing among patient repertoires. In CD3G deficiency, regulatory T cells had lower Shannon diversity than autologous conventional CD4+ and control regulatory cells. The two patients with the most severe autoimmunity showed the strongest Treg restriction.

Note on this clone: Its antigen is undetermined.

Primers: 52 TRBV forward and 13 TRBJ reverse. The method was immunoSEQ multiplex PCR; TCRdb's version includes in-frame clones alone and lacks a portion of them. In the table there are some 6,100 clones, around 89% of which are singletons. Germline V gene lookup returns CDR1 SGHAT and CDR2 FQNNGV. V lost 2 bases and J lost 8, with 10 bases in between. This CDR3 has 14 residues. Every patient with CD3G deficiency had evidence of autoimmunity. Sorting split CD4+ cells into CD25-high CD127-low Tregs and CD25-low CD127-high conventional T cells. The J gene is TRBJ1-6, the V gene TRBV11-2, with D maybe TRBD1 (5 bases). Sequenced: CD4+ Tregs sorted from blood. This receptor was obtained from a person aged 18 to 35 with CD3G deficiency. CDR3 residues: CASSLSGGDSPLHF. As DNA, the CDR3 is TGTGCCAGCAGCTTATCGGGGGGTGATTCACCCCTCCACTTT.